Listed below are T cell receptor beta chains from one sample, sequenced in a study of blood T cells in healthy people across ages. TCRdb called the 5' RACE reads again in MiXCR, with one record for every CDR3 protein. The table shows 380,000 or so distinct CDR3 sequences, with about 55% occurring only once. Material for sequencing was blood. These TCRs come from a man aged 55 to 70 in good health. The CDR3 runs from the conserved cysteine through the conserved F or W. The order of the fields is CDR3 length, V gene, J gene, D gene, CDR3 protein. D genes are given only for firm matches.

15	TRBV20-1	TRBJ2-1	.	CSASGAGLGYNEQFF
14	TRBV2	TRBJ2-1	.	CASSPPDGNNEQFF
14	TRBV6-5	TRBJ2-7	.	CASSYSGGPHEQYF
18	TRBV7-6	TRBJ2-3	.	CASSLPGPRAGSTDTQYF
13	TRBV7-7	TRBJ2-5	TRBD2	CASTPGGVETQYF
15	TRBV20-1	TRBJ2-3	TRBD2	CSASTRGRAKDTQYF
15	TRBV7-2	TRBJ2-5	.	CASSLATRAQETQYF
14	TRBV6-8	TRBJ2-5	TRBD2	CASSSLAAQETQYF
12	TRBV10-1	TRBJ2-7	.	CASSRPFYEQYF
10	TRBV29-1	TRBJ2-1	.	CSVGGREQFF
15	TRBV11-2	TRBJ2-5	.	CASSLLTGEGETQYF
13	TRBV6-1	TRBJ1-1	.	CASSTDRLREAFF
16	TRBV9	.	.	CASSVFPLEPQETQYF
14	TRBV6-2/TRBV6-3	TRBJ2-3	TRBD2	CASSGLAGSDTQYF
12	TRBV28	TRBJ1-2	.	CASLTENYGYTF
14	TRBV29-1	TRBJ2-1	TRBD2	CSLLTSGRTDEQFF
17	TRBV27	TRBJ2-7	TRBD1	CASSSGNRGQRDLEQYF
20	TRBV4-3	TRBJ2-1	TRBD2	CASSQVLGLAGGYSYNEQFF
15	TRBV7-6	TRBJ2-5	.	CASSLSSTVSNEQYF
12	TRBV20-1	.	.	CSPTAHLYEQYF
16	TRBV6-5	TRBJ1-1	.	CASSYSSGFGNTEAFF
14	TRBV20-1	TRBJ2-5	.	CSVQKRTGAETRYF
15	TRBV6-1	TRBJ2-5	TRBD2	CASSEWRGDQETQYF